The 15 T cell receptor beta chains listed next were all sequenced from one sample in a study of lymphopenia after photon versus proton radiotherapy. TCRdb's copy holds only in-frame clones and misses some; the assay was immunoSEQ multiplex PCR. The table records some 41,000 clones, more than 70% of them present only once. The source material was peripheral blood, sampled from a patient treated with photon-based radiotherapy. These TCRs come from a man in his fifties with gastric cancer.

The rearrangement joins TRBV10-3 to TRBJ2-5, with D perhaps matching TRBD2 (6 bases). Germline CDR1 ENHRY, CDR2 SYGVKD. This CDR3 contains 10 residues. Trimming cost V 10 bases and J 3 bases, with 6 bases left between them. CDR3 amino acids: CATGEETQYF. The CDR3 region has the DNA TGTGCCACGGGAGAAGAGACCCAGTACTTC.

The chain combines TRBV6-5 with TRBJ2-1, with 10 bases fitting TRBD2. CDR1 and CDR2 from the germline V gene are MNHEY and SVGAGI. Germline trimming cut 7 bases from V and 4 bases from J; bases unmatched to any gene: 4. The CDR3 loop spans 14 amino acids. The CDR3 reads CASKGLAAYNEQFF. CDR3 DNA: TGTGCCAGCAAAGGACTAGCGGCTTACAATGAGCAGTTCTTC.

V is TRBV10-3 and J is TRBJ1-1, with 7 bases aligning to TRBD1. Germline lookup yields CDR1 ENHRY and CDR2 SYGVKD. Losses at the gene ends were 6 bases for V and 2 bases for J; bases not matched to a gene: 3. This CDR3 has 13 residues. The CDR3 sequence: CAIRGDSNTEAFF. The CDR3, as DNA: TGTGCCATCAGGGGGGACAGCAACACTGAAGCTTTCTTT.

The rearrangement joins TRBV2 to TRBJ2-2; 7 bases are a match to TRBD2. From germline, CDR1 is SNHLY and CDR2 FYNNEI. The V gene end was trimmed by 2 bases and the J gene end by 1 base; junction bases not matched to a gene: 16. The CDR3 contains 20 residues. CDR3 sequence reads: CASSELKEQRGPGNTGELFF. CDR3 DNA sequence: TGTGCCAGCAGTGAATTAAAAGAGCAGCGGGGCCCCGGGAACACCGGGGAGCTGTTTTTT.

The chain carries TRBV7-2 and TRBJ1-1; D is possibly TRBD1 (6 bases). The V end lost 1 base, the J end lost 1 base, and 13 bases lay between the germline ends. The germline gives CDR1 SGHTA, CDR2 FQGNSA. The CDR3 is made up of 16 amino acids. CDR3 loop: CASSLGLTGWNTEAFF. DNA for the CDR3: TGTGCCAGCAGCTTAGGGTTGACAGGATGGAACACTGAAGCTTTCTTT.

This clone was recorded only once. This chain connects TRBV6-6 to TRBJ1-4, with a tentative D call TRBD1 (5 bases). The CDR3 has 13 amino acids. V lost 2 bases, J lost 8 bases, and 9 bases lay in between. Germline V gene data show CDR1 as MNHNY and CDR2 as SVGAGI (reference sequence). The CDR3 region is CASSYDWGEKLFF. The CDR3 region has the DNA TGTGCCAGCAGTTACGACTGGGGGGAAAAACTGTTTTTT.

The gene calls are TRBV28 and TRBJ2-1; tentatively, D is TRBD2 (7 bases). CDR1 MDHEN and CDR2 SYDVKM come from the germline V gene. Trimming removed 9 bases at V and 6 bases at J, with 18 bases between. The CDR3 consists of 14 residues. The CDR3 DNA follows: TGTGCCAGTTGTCGGGAGAGGGGGGGCAATGAGCAGTTCTTC. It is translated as CASCRERGGNEQFF.

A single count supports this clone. The DNA for the CDR3 is TGTGCCATCAAAGGGACCTCCTCCTACAATGAGCAGTTCTTC. Translated, it gives CAIKGTSSYNEQFF. The chain uses TRBV10-3 and TRBJ2-1; TRBD1 or TRBD2 may be the D gene (5 bases each). The CDR3 runs 14 residues. The V end was cut by 7 bases, the J end by 0 bases, with 10 bases between. CDR1 is ENHRY and CDR2 is SYGVKD in the germline V gene.

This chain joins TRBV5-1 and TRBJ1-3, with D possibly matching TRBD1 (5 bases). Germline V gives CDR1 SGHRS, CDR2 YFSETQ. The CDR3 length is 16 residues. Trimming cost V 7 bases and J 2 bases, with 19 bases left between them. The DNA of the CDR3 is TGCGCCAGCGGTCTTCAGGGAGGAAGTCCTGGAAACACCATATATTTT. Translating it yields CASGLQGGSPGNTIYF.

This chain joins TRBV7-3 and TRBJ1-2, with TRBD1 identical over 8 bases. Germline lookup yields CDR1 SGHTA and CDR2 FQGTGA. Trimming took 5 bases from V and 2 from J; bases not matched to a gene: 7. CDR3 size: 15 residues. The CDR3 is CASSTSGGLNYGYTF. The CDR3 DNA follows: TGTGCCAGCAGCACCTCAGGGGGCCTCAACTATGGCTACACCTTC.

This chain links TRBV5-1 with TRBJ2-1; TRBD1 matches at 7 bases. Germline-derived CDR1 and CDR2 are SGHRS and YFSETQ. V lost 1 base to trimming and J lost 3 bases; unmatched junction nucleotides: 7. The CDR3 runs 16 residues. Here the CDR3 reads CASSLLGGDGYNEQFF. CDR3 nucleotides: TGCGCCAGCAGCTTGCTAGGGGGCGATGGCTACAATGAGCAGTTCTTC.

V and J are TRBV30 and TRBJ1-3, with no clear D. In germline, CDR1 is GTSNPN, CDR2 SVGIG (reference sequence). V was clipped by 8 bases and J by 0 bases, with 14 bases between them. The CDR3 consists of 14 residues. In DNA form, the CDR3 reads TGTGCCCCGGAGGGAAGCAGCTCTGGAAACACCATATATTTT. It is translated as CAPEGSSSGNTIYF.

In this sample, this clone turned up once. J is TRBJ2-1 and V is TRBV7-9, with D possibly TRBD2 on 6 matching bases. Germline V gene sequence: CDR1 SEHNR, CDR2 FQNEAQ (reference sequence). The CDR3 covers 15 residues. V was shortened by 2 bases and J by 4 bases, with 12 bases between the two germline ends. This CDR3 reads CASSLLGLPYNEQFF. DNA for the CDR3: TGTGCCAGCAGCTTACTCGGACTACCATACAATGAGCAGTTCTTC. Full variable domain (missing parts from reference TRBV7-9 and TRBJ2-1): DTGVSQNPRHKITKRGQNVTFRCDPISEHNRLYWYRQTLGQGPEFLTYFQNEAQLEKSRLLSDRFSAERPKGSFSTLEIQRTEQGDSAMYLCASSLLGLPYNEQFFGPGTRLTVL.

The CDR3 sequence: CASSQNWGPYEQYF. The CDR3 region has the DNA TGTGCCAGCAGCCAAAACTGGGGTCCATACGAGCAGTACTTC. J is TRBJ2-7 and V is TRBV7-2; D is unresolved. The germline V and J ends were trimmed by 5 bases and 4 bases, with 15 bases remaining between them. The V gene's germline CDR1 is SGHTA and CDR2 FQGNSA. This CDR3 contains 14 residues.

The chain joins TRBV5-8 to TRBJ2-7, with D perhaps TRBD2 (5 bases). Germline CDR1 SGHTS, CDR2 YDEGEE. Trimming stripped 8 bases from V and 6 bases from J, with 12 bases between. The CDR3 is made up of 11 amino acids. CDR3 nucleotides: TGTGCCAGTCAAAAGGGAGCCGAGCAGTACTTC. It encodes CASQKGAEQYF.